This TCR beta chain was identified during a study of human T cells and chemical hapten exposure. Whole-study context: Mostly female patients had alopecia areata, totalis or universalis.

Time point noted: patch test 3, about 24 weeks after DPC sensitization. Described treatment: therapeutic diphenylcyclopropenone sensitization with weekly scalp DPC. One entry per CDR3 protein results from TCRdb running MiXCR on the RACE reads. The sample has around 150,000 distinct CDR3 sequences; about 30% are singletons. CDR1 is MNHEY and CDR2 is SVGEGT in the germline V gene. This CDR3 has 16 amino acids. V was cut by 6 bases and J by 4 bases, with 19 bases left in between. The specimen comprised whole blood, sampled in connection with sensitization to the hapten diphenylcyclopropenone (DPC). The sequence derives from a woman under 30 with alopecia areata. Some clones in this sample may be carry-over from other donors' samples. The chain recombines TRBV6-2 or TRBV6-3 with TRBJ2-1; TRBD1 or TRBD2 may be the D gene (5 bases each). The CDR3 DNA reads as TGTGCCAGCAGAAACCCGTGGGACCAAGGTTACAATGAGCAGTTCTTC. Protein product: CASRNPWDQGYNEQFF.